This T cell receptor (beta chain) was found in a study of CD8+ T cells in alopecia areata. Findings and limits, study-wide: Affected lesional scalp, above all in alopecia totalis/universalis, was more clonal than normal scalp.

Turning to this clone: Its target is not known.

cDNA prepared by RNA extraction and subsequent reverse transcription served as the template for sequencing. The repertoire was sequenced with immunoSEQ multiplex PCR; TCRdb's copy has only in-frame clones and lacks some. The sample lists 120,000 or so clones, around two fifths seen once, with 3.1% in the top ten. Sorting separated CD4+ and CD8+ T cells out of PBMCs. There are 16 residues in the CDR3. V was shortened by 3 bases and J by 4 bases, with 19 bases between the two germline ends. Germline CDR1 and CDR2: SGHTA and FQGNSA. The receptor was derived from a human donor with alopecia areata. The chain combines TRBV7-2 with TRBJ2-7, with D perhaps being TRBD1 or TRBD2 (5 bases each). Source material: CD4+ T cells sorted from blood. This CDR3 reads CASSLGRPPEGYEQYF. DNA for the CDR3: TGTGCCAGCAGCTTGGGAAGACCACCTGAGGGGTACGAGCAGTACTTC.